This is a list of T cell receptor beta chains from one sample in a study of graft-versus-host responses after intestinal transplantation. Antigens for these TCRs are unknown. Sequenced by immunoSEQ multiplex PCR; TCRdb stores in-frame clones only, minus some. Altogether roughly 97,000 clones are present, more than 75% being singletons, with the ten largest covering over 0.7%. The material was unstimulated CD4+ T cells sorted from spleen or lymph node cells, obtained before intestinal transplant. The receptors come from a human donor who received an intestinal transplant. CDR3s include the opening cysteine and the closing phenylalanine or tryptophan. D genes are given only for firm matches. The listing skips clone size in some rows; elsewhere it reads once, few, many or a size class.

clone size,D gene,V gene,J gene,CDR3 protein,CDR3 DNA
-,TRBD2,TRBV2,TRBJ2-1,CASRPGTSLYFEQFF,TGTGCCAGCAGGCCAGGGACTAGCCTATACTTTGAGCAGTTCTTC
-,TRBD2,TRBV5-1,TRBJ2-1,CASSGQTSGTYNEQFF,TGCGCCAGCAGCGGACAGACTAGCGGGACCTACAATGAGCAGTTCTTC
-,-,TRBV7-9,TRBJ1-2,CASSLEWRLNYGYTF,TGTGCCAGCAGCTTAGAATGGAGACTTAACTATGGCTACACCTTC
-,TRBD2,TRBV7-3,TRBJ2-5,CASSTGLAGVGETQYF,TGTGCCAGCAGCACCGGACTAGCGGGAGTAGGGGAGACCCAGTACTTC
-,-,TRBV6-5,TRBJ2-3,CASSQRRGTDTQYF,TGTGCCAGCTCCCAGAGAAGGGGCACAGATACGCAGTATTTT
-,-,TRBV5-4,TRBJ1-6,CASSNGTMYNSPLHF,TGTGCCAGCAGCAACGGGACAATGTATAATTCACCCCTCCACTTT
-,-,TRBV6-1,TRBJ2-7,CASSEAGISYEQYF,TGTGCCAGCAGTGAAGCGGGCATCTCCTACGAGCAGTACTTC
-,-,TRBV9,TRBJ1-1,CASSATTGNTEAFF,TGTGCCAGCAGCGCTACGACAGGGAACACTGAAGCTTTCTTT
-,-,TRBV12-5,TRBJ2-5,CAIRGKETQYF,TGTGCTATAAGGGGCAAAGAGACCCAGTACTTC
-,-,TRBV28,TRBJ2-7,CASSLLLDEQYF,TGTGCCAGCAGTTTGCTGTTGGACGAGCAGTACTTC
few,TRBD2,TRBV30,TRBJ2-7,CAWSVGLAGVNEQYF,TGTGCCTGGAGTGTAGGACTAGCGGGAGTAAACGAGCAGTACTTC
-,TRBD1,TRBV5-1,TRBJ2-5,CASSMNPGTGGRETQYF,TGCGCCAGCAGCATGAATCCCGGGACAGGGGGCCGGGAGACCCAGTACTTC
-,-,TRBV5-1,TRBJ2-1,CASSLGGGNYAEQFF,TGCGCCAGCAGCTTGGGTGGGGGAAATTATGCTGAGCAGTTCTTC
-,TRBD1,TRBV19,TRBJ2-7,CASSIWTGGYEQYF,TGTGCCAGTAGTATCTGGACAGGGGGCTACGAGCAGTACTTC
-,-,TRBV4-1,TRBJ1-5,CASSQTANQPQHF,TGCGCCAGCAGCCAAACAGCCAATCAGCCCCAGCATTTT
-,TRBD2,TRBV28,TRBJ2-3,CASSLIWAGPRSGTKGTDTQYF,TGTGCCAGCAGTTTAATATGGGCAGGGCCAAGGAGCGGGACTAAAGGCACAGATACGCAGTATTTT
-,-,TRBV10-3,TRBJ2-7,CAISGPGTLSYEQYF,TGTGCCATCAGTGGACCCGGGACTCTCTCCTACGAGCAGTACTTC
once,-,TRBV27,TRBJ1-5,CASTSTGYSNQPQHF,TGTGCCAGCACCTCGACAGGATATAGCAATCAGCCCCAGCATTTT
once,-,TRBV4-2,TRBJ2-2,CASSQDRISGELFF,TGTGCCAGCAGCCAAGATCGAATTTCGGGGGAGCTGTTTTTT
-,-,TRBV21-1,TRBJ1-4,CASSKGGQGRLKGKLFF,TGTGCCAGCAGCAAAGGGGGGCAGGGGCGTTTGAAAGGAAAACTGTTTTTT
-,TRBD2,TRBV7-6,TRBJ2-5,CASSKTEFAGEQYF,TGTGCCAGCAGCAAGACAGAGTTTGCGGGAGAGCAGTACTTC
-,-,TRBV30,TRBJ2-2,CAWSPAGGGVVFF,TGTGCCTGGAGTCCAGCAGGAGGGGGGGTGGTGTTTTTT
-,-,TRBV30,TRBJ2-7,CACGLSYEQYF,TGTGCCTGCGGCCTTTCCTACGAGCAGTACTTC
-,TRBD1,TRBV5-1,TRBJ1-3,CASSSTGAVGNTIYF,TGCGCCAGCAGCAGTACAGGGGCGGTAGGAAACACCATATATTTT
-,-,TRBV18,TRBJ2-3,CASSPQGTDTQYF,TGTGCCAGCTCACCACAGGGCACAGATACGCAGTATTTT
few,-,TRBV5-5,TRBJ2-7,CASSFFLGTLEQYF,TGTGCCAGCAGCTTCTTCCTTGGGACTTTGGAGCAGTACTTC
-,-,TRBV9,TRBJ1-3,CASSVGGSSGNTIYF,TGTGCCAGCAGCGTAGGAGGAAGCTCTGGAAACACCATATATTTT
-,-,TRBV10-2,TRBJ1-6,CASSERGNTSPLHF,TGCGCCAGCAGTGAGAGGGGGAACACTTCACCCCTCCACTTT
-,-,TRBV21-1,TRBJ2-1,CASSKGDRGRGSYNEQFF,TGTGCCAGCAGCAAAGGGGACAGGGGGCGCGGCTCCTACAATGAGCAGTTCTTC
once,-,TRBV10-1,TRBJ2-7,CASSDIKGEQPYEQYF,TGCGCCAGCAGTGATATAAAGGGGGAGCAGCCCTACGAGCAGTACTTC
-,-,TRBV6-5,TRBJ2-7,CASRTLGTYEQYF,TGTGCCAGCAGGACACTAGGGACCTACGAGCAGTACTTC
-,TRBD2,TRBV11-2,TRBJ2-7,CASSLGGGRTSYEQYF,TGTGCCAGCAGCTTAGGGGGCGGGAGGACCTCCTACGAGCAGTACTTC
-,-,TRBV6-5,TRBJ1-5,CASSSQGRYNQPQHF,TGTGCCAGCAGTTCCCAGGGACGTTACAATCAGCCCCAGCATTTT
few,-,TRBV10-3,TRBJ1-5,CASGGGSGNNQPQHF,TGTGCCTCCGGTGGGGGTTCAGGGAATAATCAGCCCCAGCATTTT
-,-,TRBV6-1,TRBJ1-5,CASSVTDFSTQHF,TGTGCCAGCAGTGTGACAGATTTCAGTACCCAGCATTTT
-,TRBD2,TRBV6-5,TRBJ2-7,CASSLAGGLSYEQYF,TGTGCCAGCAGTCTAGCGGGAGGACTATCCTACGAGCAGTACTTC
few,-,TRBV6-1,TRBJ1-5,CASGQGFDPQHF,TGTGCCAGCGGGCAGGGATTCGATCCCCAGCATTTT
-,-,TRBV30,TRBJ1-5,CAWSVKTPGQPQHF,TGTGCCTGGAGTGTAAAGACCCCTGGCCAGCCCCAGCATTTT
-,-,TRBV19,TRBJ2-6,CASSIFGTMGSGANVLTF,TGTGCCAGTAGTATCTTCGGAACAATGGGCTCTGGGGCCAACGTCCTGACTTTC
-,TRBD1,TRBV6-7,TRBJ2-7,CASSSNTQGCLYEQYF,TGTGCCAGCAGTTCCAACACACAGGGGTGTCTCTACGAGCAGTACTTC
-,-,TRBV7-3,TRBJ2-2,CASRTNRDTGELFF,TGTGCCAGCAGAACTAACAGGGACACCGGGGAGCTGTTTTTT
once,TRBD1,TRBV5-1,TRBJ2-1,CASSRKTGQGINEQFF,TGCGCCAGCAGCCGTAAGACGGGACAGGGAATTAATGAGCAGTTCTTC
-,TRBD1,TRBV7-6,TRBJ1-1,CASSGNRGRGNTEAFF,TGTGCCAGCAGCGGGAACAGGGGGCGAGGGAACACTGAAGCTTTCTTT
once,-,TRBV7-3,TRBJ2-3,CASSFGALDTQYF,TGTGCCAGCAGCTTTGGAGCGCTGGATACGCAGTATTTT
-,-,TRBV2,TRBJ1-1,CASSDLRSRSVNTEAFF,TGTGCCAGCAGTGATCTCAGGTCCCGCTCGGTGAACACTGAAGCTTTCTTT